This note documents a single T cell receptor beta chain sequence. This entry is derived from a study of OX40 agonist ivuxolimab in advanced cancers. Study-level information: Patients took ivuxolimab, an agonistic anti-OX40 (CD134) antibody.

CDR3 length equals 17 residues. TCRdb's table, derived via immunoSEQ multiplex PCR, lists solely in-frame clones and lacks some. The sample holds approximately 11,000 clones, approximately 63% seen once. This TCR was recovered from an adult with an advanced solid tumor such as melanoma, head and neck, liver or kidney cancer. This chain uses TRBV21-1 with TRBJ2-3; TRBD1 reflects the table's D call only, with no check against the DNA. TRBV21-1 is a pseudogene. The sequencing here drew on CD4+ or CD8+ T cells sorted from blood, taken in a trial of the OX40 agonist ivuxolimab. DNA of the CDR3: TGTGCCAGCAGCGAGAGTAACCCGGGACAGAGCACAGATACGCAGTATTTT. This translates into CASSESNPGQSTDTQYF.